These T cell receptor beta chains were read from a single sample in a study of blood T cell repertoires in COVID-19. This table comes from immunoSEQ multiplex PCR, and its TCRdb copy is limited to in-frame clones, with some not included. The data show approximately 190,000 clones, approximately 91% seen once. What was sequenced was peripheral blood. Every receptor here comes from a middle-aged woman who had recovered from COVID-19. Each CDR3 is given with its conserved first and last residue. D genes are given only for firm matches.

J: TRBJ2-1
V: TRBV7-9
D: TRBD1
DNA: TGTGCCAGCAGCGACCGGGACAGGACCTACAATGAGCAGTTCTTC
CDR3: CASSDRDRTYNEQFF

J: TRBJ2-3
V: TRBV19
D: .
DNA: TGTGCCAGTAGTATGCGTTACACAGATACGCAGTATTTT
CDR3: CASSMRYTDTQYF

J: TRBJ2-1
V: TRBV27
D: TRBD1
DNA: TGTGCCAGCAGTCTCCGCCTCAAACAGGGGGCTGGGGAGCAGTTCTTC
CDR3: CASSLRLKQGAGEQFF

J: TRBJ2-1
V: TRBV6-5
D: .
DNA: TGTGCCAGCAGACACGACAGGATCCCCGGCAATGAGCAGTTCTTC
CDR3: CASRHDRIPGNEQFF

J: TRBJ2-7
V: TRBV9
D: .
DNA: TGTGCCAGCAGCGCAGGGACTTCGTCGGAGAGCGAGCAGTACTTC
CDR3: CASSAGTSSESEQYF

J: TRBJ1-4
V: TRBV18
D: .
DNA: TGTGCCAGCTCACCTTTCGGGGAGCGAGGGGAAAAACTGTTTTTT
CDR3: CASSPFGERGEKLFF

J: TRBJ1-6
V: TRBV30
D: .
DNA: TGTGCCTGGTGCCCACAGGGAAGTATCCGTGATTCACCCCTCCACTTT
CDR3: CAWCPQGSIRDSPLHF

J: TRBJ1-3
V: TRBV30
D: .
DNA: TGTGCTCATTCCCGGGAGTCTATTAACTCTGGAAACACCATATATTTT
CDR3: CAHSRESINSGNTIYF

J: TRBJ2-5
V: TRBV5-1
D: TRBD2
DNA: TGCGCCAGCAGGACATTACTAGCGGGAGACCTAGAGACCCAGTACTTC
CDR3: CASRTLLAGDLETQYF

J: TRBJ2-5
V: TRBV7-9
D: TRBD2
DNA: TGTGCCAGCAGCCCGCGGGAGGGCCTGGAGACCCAGTACTTC
CDR3: CASSPREGLETQYF

J: TRBJ2-7
V: TRBV6-2/TRBV6-3
D: TRBD2
DNA: TGTGCCAGCAGCCAAAGCGGGACGTCCCCCTACGAGCAGTACTTC
CDR3: CASSQSGTSPYEQYF

J: TRBJ1-1
V: TRBV5-1
D: TRBD1
DNA: TGCGCCAGCACCGTGACAGGGGGGAACACTGAAGCTTTCTTT
CDR3: CASTVTGGNTEAFF

J: TRBJ2-5
V: TRBV27
D: TRBD2
DNA: TGTGCCAGCAGCCGTCTAGCGGGAGGGCCGTGGGAGACCCAGTACTTC
CDR3: CASSRLAGGPWETQYF

J: TRBJ2-1
V: TRBV4-3
D: TRBD2
DNA: TGCGCCAGCAGCCCTCACGGGACTAGCGGGAGTAATGAGCAGTTCTTC
CDR3: CASSPHGTSGSNEQFF

J: TRBJ2-7
V: TRBV6-1
D: .
DNA: TGTGCCAGCAGTGAAGAGGGACTGTTCTCCTACGAGCAGTACTTC
CDR3: CASSEEGLFSYEQYF